The 21 T cell receptor beta chains listed next were all sequenced from one sample in a study of blood T cell repertoires in COVID-19. Libraries were prepared by immunoSEQ multiplex PCR; TCRdb keeps only in-frame clonotypes and omits some of them. This table holds 110,000 or so clones, roughly four fifths found once. The sample comprised peripheral blood. These receptors were collected from a human donor in a cohort sampled during active COVID-19.

The rearrangement joins TRBV7-2 to TRBJ2-7; D is undetermined. The CDR3 sequence is 15 residues long. V lost 5 bases and J 2 bases, leaving 16 bases between the germline ends. From germline, CDR1 is SGHTA and CDR2 FQGNSA. For the CDR3, the DNA is TGTGCCAGCAGCCCCTTGCCCCAGAACACCTACGAGCAGTACTTC. Translating it yields CASSPLPQNTYEQYF.

The chain uses TRBV28 and TRBJ1-1; D not certain. The V end lost 10 bases, the J end lost 3 bases, and 15 bases lay between the germline ends. Germline V gene sequence: CDR1 MDHEN, CDR2 SYDVKM. This CDR3 is built from 13 residues. CDR3: CATHSPGDTEAFF. The CDR3 nucleotides are TGTGCCACCCATTCCCCCGGGGACACTGAAGCTTTCTTT.

The gene calls are TRBV6-5 and TRBJ1-1; weak D call: TRBD1 (6 bases). The CDR3 loop spans 13 amino acids. V was trimmed by 5 bases and J by 5 bases, leaving 12 bases between them. The germline gives CDR1 MNHEY, CDR2 SVGAGI. The CDR3 region is CASSTYTGTEAFF. The CDR3 nucleotides are TGTGCCAGCAGTACCTATACAGGGACTGAAGCTTTCTTT.

The V and J genes are TRBV5-6 and TRBJ1-1, with a possible D match to TRBD1 (5 bases). This CDR3 region has 14 residues. Germline CDR1 reads SGHDT; CDR2 reads YYEEEE. Trimming took 1 base from V and 2 from J, leaving 9 bases between them. This chain's CDR3 is CASSLLQGNTEAFF. The CDR3 coding sequence is TGTGCCAGCAGCTTGCTGCAGGGAAACACTGAAGCTTTCTTT.

The V and J genes are TRBV12-3 or TRBV12-4 and TRBJ2-5, with D perhaps TRBD1 (5 bases). The CDR3 extends over 12 amino acids. The ends were cut back, 6 bases at V and 5 bases at J, with 10 bases in the middle. The CDR3 loop reads CASSRQSETQYF. The DNA for the CDR3 is TGTGCCAGCAGCCGACAGTCCGAGACCCAGTACTTC.

In DNA form, the CDR3 reads TGTGCCAGCAGTCTAGCGCCTGATAACAATGAGCAGTTCTTC. Its translation: CASSLAPDNNEQFF. V gene TRBV6-5 combines with J gene TRBJ2-1, with a possible D match to TRBD2 (6 bases). The V gene's germline CDR1 is MNHEY and CDR2 SVGAGI. V lost 5 bases to trimming and J lost 5 bases, with 13 bases between them. There are 14 residues in the CDR3.

The sample holds a few counts of this clone. This chain connects TRBV6-2 or TRBV6-3 to TRBJ1-5; D remains unclear. This CDR3 spans 15 amino acids. From germline, CDR1 is MNHEY and CDR2 SVGEGT. V gave up 1 base and J gave up 0 bases, with 7 bases separating them. The CDR3 bases are TGTGCCAGCAGTTACTACGGGAATAGCAATCAGCCCCAGCATTTT. Translation: CASSYYGNSNQPQHF.

The rearrangement joins TRBV18 to TRBJ2-3, with 7 bases lining up with TRBD2. Germline trimming cut 2 bases from V and 1 base from J; bases unmatched to any gene: 6. There are 16 residues in the CDR3. Germline V gene lookup returns CDR1 KGHSH and CDR2 LQKENI. CDR3 in DNA: TGTGCCAGCTCACCATGGCTAGCGGAAGGCACAGATACGCAGTATTTT. It codes for CASSPWLAEGTDTQYF.

The gene calls are TRBV19 and TRBJ1-1; D not certain. Germline V gene data show CDR1 as LNHDA and CDR2 as SQIVND (reference sequence). Trimming took off 2 bases at V and 6 bases at J, with 16 bases between the two ends. This CDR3 region has 15 residues. The CDR3 loop is CASSISRSEGSEAFF. Written as DNA, the CDR3 is TGTGCCAGTAGTATAAGCCGTTCGGAGGGCTCTGAAGCTTTCTTT. The variable domain in full, with the rest retrieved from reference TRBV19 and TRBJ1-1, is DGGITQSPKYLFRKEGQNVTLSCEQNLNHDAMYWYRQDPGQGLRLIYYSQIVNDFQKGDIAEGYSVSREKKESFPLTVTSAQKNPTAFYLCASSISRSEGSEAFFGQGTRLTVV.

This clone appeared a single time. The rearrangement links TRBV6-2 or TRBV6-3 to TRBJ2-7; the match to TRBD2 covers 8 bases. From germline, CDR1 is MNHEY and CDR2 SVGEGT. The V gene end was trimmed by 0 bases and the J gene end by 6 bases; junction bases not matched to a gene: 10. The CDR3 runs 16 residues. CDR3 sequence (DNA): TGTGCCAGCAGTTACTCGATCGGGGGGGATCTTCTCGAGCAGTACTTC. This codes for CASSYSIGGDLLEQYF.

The genes are TRBV9 and TRBJ2-3; D may be TRBD1 (6 bases). This CDR3 is built from 14 residues. Germline assignment: CDR1 SGDLS and CDR2 YYNGEE. Trimming shortened V by 2 bases and J by 0 bases, and 7 bases separated the two germline ends. CDR3 region: CASSVTGSTDTQYF. CDR3 bases: TGTGCCAGCAGCGTTACAGGGAGCACAGATACGCAGTATTTT.

The V call is TRBV3-1 (or the pseudogene TRBV3-2), the J call TRBJ2-1, with D possibly matching TRBD2 (6 bases). Trimming left V 5 bases short and J 4 bases short, with 12 bases between. Germline CDR1 reads LGHDT; CDR2 reads YNNKEL (reference sequence). The CDR3 length is 14 residues. CDR3 protein: CASSFQTRYNEQFF. CDR3 in DNA: TGTGCCAGCAGCTTCCAGACTAGATACAATGAGCAGTTCTTC.

DNA of the CDR3: TGTGCCAGCAGCTTATCAGGATCCTTGGGCTACGAGCAGTACTTC. It yields the protein CASSLSGSLGYEQYF. This chain uses TRBV7-3 with TRBJ2-7, with no clear D. CDR1 and CDR2 from the germline V gene are SGHTA and FQGTGA. The germline V and J ends were trimmed by 2 bases and 3 bases, with 14 bases remaining between them. This CDR3 has 15 residues. Full variable domain (remainder filled in from reference TRBV7-3 and TRBJ2-7): GAGVSQTPSNKVTEKGKYVELRCDPISGHTALYWYRQSLGQGPEFLIYFQGTGAADDSGLPNDRFFAVRPEGSVSTLKIQRTERGDSAVYLCASSLSGSLGYEQYFGPGTRLTVT.

The gene calls are TRBV2 and TRBJ1-5; weak D call: TRBD1 (5 bases). Germline-derived CDR1 and CDR2 are SNHLY and FYNNEI. The CDR3 spans 15 residues. V was cut by 3 bases and J by 1 base, with 10 bases left in between. The CDR3: CASSDWGRSNQPQHF. CDR3 DNA sequence: TGTGCCAGCAGTGATTGGGGCCGGAGCAATCAGCCCCAGCATTTT.

This rearrangement joins TRBV7-3 to TRBJ2-2; D might be TRBD1 (6 bases). The germline gives CDR1 SGHTA, CDR2 FQGTGA. The V end was cut by 2 bases, the J end by 2 bases, with 18 bases between. The CDR3 is 18 amino acids. DNA of the CDR3: TGTGCCAGCAGCTTAGGGGGCAGCGGAACTTCAAACACCGGGGAGCTGTTTTTT. Amino acids: CASSLGGSGTSNTGELFF. Full variable domain (missing parts from reference TRBV7-3 and TRBJ2-2): GAGVSQTPSNKVTEKGKYVELRCDPISGHTALYWYRQSLGQGPEFLIYFQGTGAADDSGLPNDRFFAVRPEGSVSTLKIQRTERGDSAVYLCASSLGGSGTSNTGELFFGEGSRLTVL.

A remark on this clone: The sample carries other DNA sequences with the same CDR3. This sequence joins TRBV5-1 and TRBJ2-3; 10 bases match TRBD1. The CDR3 consists of 16 residues. CDR1 SGHRS and CDR2 YFSETQ come from the germline V gene. V lost 0 bases and J lost 1; bases outside the gene matches: 2. CDR3 loop: CASSLAGTGGTDTQYF. CDR3 DNA sequence: TGCGCCAGCAGCTTGGCGGGGACAGGGGGCACAGATACGCAGTATTTT.

Only a few counts were recorded for this clone. The chain employs TRBV11-2 and TRBJ2-5, with TRBD1 matching 7 bases. With 1 base clipped from V and 4 bases from J, the junction kept 12 bases outside the gene matches. This CDR3 has 17 residues. Germline V CDR1 and CDR2: SGHAT, FQNNGV. CDR3 nucleotides: TGTGCCAGCAGCTTAGTCCTCCGCAGGGGGATAGGAGAGACCCAGTACTTC. Protein product: CASSLVLRRGIGETQYF.

This clone was seen once. The CDR3 sequence: CASSLAETAYF. In nucleotides, the CDR3 is TGTGCCAGCAGCTTAGCGGAGACGGCGTATTTT. This chain joins TRBV7-2 and TRBJ2-3; D ambiguous. This CDR3 contains 11 residues. CDR1 and CDR2 from the germline V gene are SGHTA and FQGNSA. V was shortened by 0 bases and J by 14 bases, with 9 bases between the two germline ends.

In this sample, this clone turned up a few times. The chain uses TRBV6-4 and TRBJ2-7, with 9 positions matching TRBD2. Germline V gene data show CDR1 as MRHNA and CDR2 as SNTAGT. V trimming: 9 bases; J trimming: 3 bases; junction bases outside the gene matches: 21. This CDR3 is 18 amino acids long. CDR3 in DNA: TGTGCCAGTTACCGAGAAGTCACGGCTAGCGGGGCCTTCTACGAGCAGTACTTC. This translates into CASYREVTASGAFYEQYF.

The chain recombines TRBV7-9 with TRBJ1-2; D is unresolved. The V end was cut by 3 bases, the J end by 10 bases, with 15 bases between. CDR3 size: 13 residues. From germline, CDR1 is SEHNR and CDR2 FQNEAQ (reference sequence). Here the CDR3 DNA reads TGTGCCAGCAGCTTGTCCGGGAAGGGAGACTACACCTTC. Encoded protein: CASSLSGKGDYTF.

This chain links TRBV7-2 with TRBJ2-7; D is uncertain. Between the trimmed V and J ends, which lost 1 base and 6 bases, there was a span of 13 bases. CDR1 and CDR2 (germline): SGHTA, FQGNSA. The CDR3 extends over 14 amino acids. Here the CDR3 DNA reads TGTGCCAGCAGCTTAGTAGTACGTGGTGGCGAGCAGTACTTC. It codes for CASSLVVRGGEQYF. Full variable domain (missing parts from reference TRBV7-2 and TRBJ2-7): GAGVSQSPSNKVTEKGKDVELRCDPISGHTALYWYRQSLGQGLEFLIYFQGNSAPDKSGLPSDRFSAERTGGSVSTLTIQRTQQEDSAVYLCASSLVVRGGEQYFGPGTRLTVT.